The rows below give T cell receptor beta chains drawn from one sample of a study of blood T cells in healthy people across ages. TCRdb ran MiXCR on the 5' RACE reads and lists one entry per CDR3 protein. The sample records around 1.1 million distinct CDR3 sequences, 35% to 40% being singletons. Sequenced: blood. These receptors all stem from a man aged 18-30 years in good health. Both conserved end residues are part of each CDR3. The order of the fields is J gene, V gene, clone size, CDR3 length, D gene, CDR3 DNA, CDR3 protein. The D gene is left open where the match is weak. Rows give clone size only sometimes, using once, few, many, or a class for an expanded clone.

TRBJ1-5 TRBV6-1 few 13 TRBD1 TGTGCCAGCAGTGGTGACAGGGGACAGCCCCAGCATTTT CASSGDRGQPQHF
TRBJ2-1 TRBV7-2 . 15 . TGTGCCAGCAGCTCTACCGGGACAAATTTCAATGAGCAGTTCTTC CASSSTGTNFNEQFF
TRBJ1-1 TRBV9 . 15 . TGTGCCAGCAGCGAAGGACCGAAGGCTAACACTGAAGCTTTCTTT CASSEGPKANTEAFF
TRBJ2-1 TRBV20-1 . 13 TRBD1 TGCAGTGCTACCGAGCCCGGACAGGAAGGGCAGTTCTTC CSATEPGQEGQFF
TRBJ2-1 TRBV10-3 few 15 TRBD1 TGTGCCATCAGCTCAACGGGACAGGAGTACAATGAGCAGTTCTTC CAISSTGQEYNEQFF
TRBJ2-5 TRBV2 . 14 . TGTGCCAGCAGTCCCGGAGCGGTCCAAGAGACCCAGTACTTC CASSPGAVQETQYF
TRBJ2-3 TRBV7-7 . 14 TRBD2 TGTGCTAGCAGTCCTAGCGGGGGGATCGATACGCAGTATTTT CASSPSGGIDTQYF
TRBJ1-4 TRBV6-5 . 15 . TGTGCCAGCAGTTACGCCGAGGCAGGGAGTGAAAAACTGTTTTTT CASSYAEAGSEKLFF
TRBJ1-1 TRBV4-3 . 15 . TGCGCCAGCAGCCAAGATATTATTTCTCAGGGTGAAGCTTTCTTT CASSQDIISQGEAFF
TRBJ2-1 TRBV5-1 few 14 . TGCGCCAGCAGCTTGGAGAGACTCTACAATGAGCAGTTCTTC CASSLERLYNEQFF
TRBJ2-3 TRBV6-1 few 14 . TGTGCCAGCAGTAAGACAGGCCGCACAGATACGCAGTATTTT CASSKTGRTDTQYF
TRBJ2-7 TRBV6-5 . 16 . TGTGCCAGCAGTAAGGGGAAGGGTAAGGGTTTACACGAGCAGTACTTC CASSKGKGKGLHEQYF
TRBJ2-3 TRBV24-1 few 16 TRBD1 TGTGCCACCAGCGACAGACAGGGTTCGTTCACAGATACGCAGTATTTT CATSDRQGSFTDTQYF
TRBJ2-3 TRBV20-1 . 15 TRBD2 TGCAGTGCTAGGGCGCCGGGACTAGGTGTCGTTACGCAGTATTTT CSARAPGLGVVTQYF
TRBJ2-3 TRBV5-5 . 15 TRBD1 TGTGCCAGCAGCCCGACAGGGGTTGTCGCAGATACGCAGTATTTT CASSPTGVVADTQYF
TRBJ1-3 TRBV6-6 . 14 . TGTGCCACTAGGACAGAGTCCTCTGGAAACACCATATATTTT CATRTESSGNTIYF
TRBJ2-5 TRBV11-2 few 14 . TGTGCCAGCAGCTTACAATCTCGGGCAGAGACCCAGTACTTC CASSLQSRAETQYF
TRBJ1-1 TRBV5-1 few 14 TRBD1 TGCGCCAGCAGCGGAACGACAGGGGACACTGAAGCTTTCTTT CASSGTTGDTEAFF
TRBJ2-1 TRBV7-2 once 14 TRBD2 TGTGCCAGCAGCGTCGGGACTATAAACAATGAGCAGTTCTTC CASSVGTINNEQFF
TRBJ2-2 TRBV6-6 once 13 . TGTGCCAGCACCCTATCGCCCACCGGGGAGCTGTTTTTT CASTLSPTGELFF
TRBJ1-6 TRBV6-1 . 11 . TGTGCCAGCAGTGAAGTTGGGCCCCTCCACTTT CASSEVGPLHF
TRBJ2-7 TRBV27 few 15 TRBD1 TGTGCCAGCACTATCGAAAGGGGGCCCTCCTACGAGCAGTACTTC CASTIERGPSYEQYF
TRBJ1-1 TRBV4-1 . 16 . TGCGCCGGCCGCCAAGAGGCGGGACTGACGAACACTGAAGCTTTCTTT CAGRQEAGLTNTEAFF
TRBJ1-2 TRBV30 . 15 TRBD1 TGTGCCTGGAATCCGGACAGGCTCGGCTCCTATGGCTACACCTTC CAWNPDRLGSYGYTF
TRBJ2-2 TRBV7-2 . 14 . TGTGCCAGCAGCTGGGACTCTATCACCGGGGAGCTGTTTTTT CASSWDSITGELFF
TRBJ1-1 TRBV6-6 . 12 . TGTGCCAGCAGTTACTCCGGCGAGAGAGCTTTCTTT CASSYSGERAFF
TRBJ2-3 TRBV12-3/TRBV12-4 few 17 . TGTGCCAGCAGTTTAGCGGATCGGCACCTCGGCACAGATACGCAGTATTTT CASSLADRHLGTDTQYF
TRBJ1-2 TRBV6-6 . 14 . TGTGCCAGCAGTTATGATAAGGGTTCCTATGGCTACACCTTC CASSYDKGSYGYTF
TRBJ2-2 TRBV10-3 . 14 . TGTGCCATCAGGGAATCCGCGAACACCGGGGAGCTGTTTTTT CAIRESANTGELFF
TRBJ2-3 TRBV7-8 . 17 TRBD1 TGTGCCAGCAGCCTTAGAGCCAGGGGGCGCGGGACAGATACGCAGTATTTT CASSLRARGRGTDTQYF
TRBJ2-5 TRBV20-1 . 17 TRBD2 TGCAGTGCTAGTTTCTCATTGGGTAGCGGGGGGATGGAGACCCAGTACTTC CSASFSLGSGGMETQYF
TRBJ1-1 TRBV6-6 . 15 . TGTGCCAGCAGTTACAACGGGGGATCGAACACTGAAGCTTTCTTT CASSYNGGSNTEAFF
TRBJ2-2 TRBV29-1 . 16 . TGCAGCGTTGAGGGGGTGTGGGATCGGGACACCGGGGAGCTGTTTTTT CSVEGVWDRDTGELFF
TRBJ2-7 TRBV5-1 many 11 . TGCGCCAGCAGCGATCTCTACGAGCAGTACTTC CASSDLYEQYF
TRBJ2-1 TRBV7-8 many 15 TRBD2 TGTGCCAGCAGCTTCACGGGGGGAAACTACAATGAGCAGTTCTTC CASSFTGGNYNEQFF
TRBJ1-1 TRBV24-1 once 13 . TGTGCCCCCCTATATTGGGGGGACACTGAAGCTTTCTTT CAPLYWGDTEAFF
TRBJ1-1 TRBV4-1 . 18 TRBD1 TGCGCCAGCAGCCAAGGCGGGACAGGTCGTCTCGGGGACACTGAAGCTTTCTTT CASSQGGTGRLGDTEAFF
TRBJ2-7 TRBV7-2 once 13 . TGTGCCAGCAGCTTAGTTAGCGGATCCGAGCAGTACTTC CASSLVSGSEQYF
TRBJ2-7 TRBV10-3 many 16 TRBD1 TGTGCCATCAGTGAGGTACGCCCGGGACAGTTCTACGAGCAGTACTTC CAISEVRPGQFYEQYF
TRBJ2-3 TRBV9 . 17 . TGTGCCAGCAGCGTAGCTAGAGGGGGGGCGAGCACAGATACGCAGTATTTT CASSVARGGASTDTQYF
TRBJ1-1 TRBV19 . 12 . TGTGCCAGTAGTTCCGGGGCGCGAGAAGCTTTCTTT CASSSGAREAFF
TRBJ2-5 TRBV4-2 few 15 . TGTGCCAGCAGCCAAGAGGGTCAGGGGGGAGAGACCCAGTACTTC CASSQEGQGGETQYF
TRBJ1-5 TRBV6-2/TRBV6-3 . 15 . TGTGCCAGCAGTTATACCTATAATGGAAATCAGCCCCAGCATTTT CASSYTYNGNQPQHF
TRBJ1-1 TRBV20-1 few 15 TRBD1 TGCAGTGCAGGCCAGGCAGGGGGAAGGGACACTGAAGCTTTCTTT CSAGQAGGRDTEAFF
TRBJ2-1 TRBV4-3 few 16 . TGCGCCAGCAGCCAAGGTCGCTGGATTTCTCACAATGAGCAGTTCTTC CASSQGRWISHNEQFF
TRBJ1-1 TRBV6-1 . 15 . TGTGCCAGCAGTGAAATTTGGGGAACGAACACTGAAGCTTTCTTT CASSEIWGTNTEAFF
TRBJ1-2 TRBV20-1 few 16 . TGCAGTGCTAGAGATCTGGACGGGACCTATAACTATGGCTACACCTTC CSARDLDGTYNYGYTF
TRBJ2-1 TRBV29-1 many 15 . TGCAGCGCCATATGGGGCTTTAGCTCCTACAATGAGCAGTTCTTC CSAIWGFSSYNEQFF
TRBJ1-1 TRBV11-2 . 16 TRBD1 TGTGCCAGCAGCTTAGGGACAGGGGGTAGGGTGGATGAAGCTTTCTTT CASSLGTGGRVDEAFF
TRBJ2-3 TRBV7-2 . 13 TRBD1 TGTGCCAGCAGCCAGGGGGCCGTCAGAGGGCAGTATTTT CASSQGAVRGQYF
TRBJ1-4 TRBV11-2 . 14 . TGTGCCAGCAGCTACCAGGTTAATGTGGAAAAACTGTTTTTT CASSYQVNVEKLFF
TRBJ2-1 TRBV10-3 . 14 . TGTGCCATCAGTGGAAGGCAGGCTGGCAATGAGCAGTTCTTC CAISGRQAGNEQFF
TRBJ2-3 TRBV4-2 few 13 . TGTGCCAGCAGCCAAGATCGGCAGAGCACGCAGTATTTT CASSQDRQSTQYF
TRBJ2-5 TRBV29-1 . 14 TRBD2 TGCAGCGTTGAGTGGCTAGCGGTTGAAGAGACCCAGTACTTC CSVEWLAVEETQYF
TRBJ2-2 TRBV2 . 15 . TGTGCCGTCCATATGGGGGGGCGCAGCACCGGGGAGCTGTTTTTT CAVHMGGRSTGELFF
TRBJ2-3 TRBV20-1 few 14 . TGCAGTGCTAGAGATCTTTTAATAGCAGATACGCAGTATTTT CSARDLLIADTQYF
TRBJ1-1 TRBV6-5 few 14 . TGTGCCAGCAGGTCCGGGACGACTTACACTGAAGCTTTCTTT CASRSGTTYTEAFF